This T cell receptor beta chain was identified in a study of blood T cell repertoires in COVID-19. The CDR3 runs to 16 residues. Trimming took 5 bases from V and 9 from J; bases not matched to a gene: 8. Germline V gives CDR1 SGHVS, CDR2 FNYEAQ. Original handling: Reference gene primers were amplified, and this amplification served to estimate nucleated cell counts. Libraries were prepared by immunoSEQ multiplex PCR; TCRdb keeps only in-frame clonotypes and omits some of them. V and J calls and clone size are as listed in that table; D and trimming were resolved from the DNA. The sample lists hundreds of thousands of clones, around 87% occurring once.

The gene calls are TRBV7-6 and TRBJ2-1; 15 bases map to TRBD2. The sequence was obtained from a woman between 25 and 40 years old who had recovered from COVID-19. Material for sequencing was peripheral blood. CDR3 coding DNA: TGTGCCAGCAGCCCATCAGGGACTAGCGGGGGGTCTGAGCAGTTCTTC. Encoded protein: CASSPSGTSGGSEQFF.